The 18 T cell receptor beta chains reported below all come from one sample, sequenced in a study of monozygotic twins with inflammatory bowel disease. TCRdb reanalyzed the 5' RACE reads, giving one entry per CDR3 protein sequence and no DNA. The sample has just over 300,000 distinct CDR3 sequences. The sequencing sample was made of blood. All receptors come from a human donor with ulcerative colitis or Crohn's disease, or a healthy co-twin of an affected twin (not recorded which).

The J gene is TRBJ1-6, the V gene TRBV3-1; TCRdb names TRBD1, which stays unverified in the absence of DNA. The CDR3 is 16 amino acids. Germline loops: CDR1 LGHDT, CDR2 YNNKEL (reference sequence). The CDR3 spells CASSSIRDTRGSPLHF.

CDR3 region: CASSYGGGNTEAFF. The chain recombines TRBV6-2 or TRBV6-3 with TRBJ1-1; the TRBD1 assignment by TCRdb is unverifiable without DNA. This CDR3 region has 14 residues. Germline V gene sequence: CDR1 MNHEY, CDR2 SVGEGT.

The CDR3: CASSLSIGEKLFF. The rearrangement uses TRBV7-6 and TRBJ1-4. The CDR3 totals 13 residues. Germline lookup yields CDR1 SGHVS and CDR2 FNYEAQ.

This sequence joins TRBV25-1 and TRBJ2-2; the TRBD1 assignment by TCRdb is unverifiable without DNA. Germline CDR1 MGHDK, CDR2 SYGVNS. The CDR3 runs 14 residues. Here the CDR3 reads CASRRTGATGELFF.

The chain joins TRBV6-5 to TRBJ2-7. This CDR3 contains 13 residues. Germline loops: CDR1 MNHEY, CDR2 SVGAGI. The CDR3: CASSWGGTYEQYF.

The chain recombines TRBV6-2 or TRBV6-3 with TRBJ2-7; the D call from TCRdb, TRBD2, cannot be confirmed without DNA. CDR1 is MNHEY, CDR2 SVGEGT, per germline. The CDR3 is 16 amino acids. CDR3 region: CASSRLRGTTSYEQYF.

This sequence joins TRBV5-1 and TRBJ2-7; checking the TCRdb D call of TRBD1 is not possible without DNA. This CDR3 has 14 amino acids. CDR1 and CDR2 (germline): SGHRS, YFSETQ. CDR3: CASSTGQGTYEQYF.

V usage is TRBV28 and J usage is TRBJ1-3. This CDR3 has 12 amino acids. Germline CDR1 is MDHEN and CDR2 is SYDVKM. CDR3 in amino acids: CASSSEGNTIYF. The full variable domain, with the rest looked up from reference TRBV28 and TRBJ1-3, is DVKVTQSSRYLVKRTGEKVFLECVQDMDHENMFWYRQDPGLGLRLIYFSYDVKMKEKGDIPEGYSVSREKKERFSLILESASTNQTSMYLCASSSEGNTIYFGEGSWLTVV.

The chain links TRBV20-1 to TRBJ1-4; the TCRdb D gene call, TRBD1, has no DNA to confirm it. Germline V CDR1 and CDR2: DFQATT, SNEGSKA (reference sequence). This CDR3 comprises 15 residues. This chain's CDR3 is CSANLSPGSSEKLFF.

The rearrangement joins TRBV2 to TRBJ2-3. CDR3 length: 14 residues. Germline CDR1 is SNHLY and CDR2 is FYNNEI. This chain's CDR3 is CASSQQDSSDTQYF.

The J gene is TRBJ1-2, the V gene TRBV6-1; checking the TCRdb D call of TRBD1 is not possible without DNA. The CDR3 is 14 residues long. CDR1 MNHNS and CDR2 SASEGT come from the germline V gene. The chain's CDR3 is CASRARGANYGYTF.

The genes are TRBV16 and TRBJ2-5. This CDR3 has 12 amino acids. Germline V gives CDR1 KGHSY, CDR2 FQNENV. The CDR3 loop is CASSRKQETQYF. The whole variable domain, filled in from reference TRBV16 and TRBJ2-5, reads GEEVAQTPKHLVRGEGQKAKLYCAPIKGHSYVFWYQQVLKNEFKFLISFQNENVFDETGMPKERFSAKCLPNSPCSLEIQATKLEDSAVYFCASSRKQETQYFGPGTRLLVL.

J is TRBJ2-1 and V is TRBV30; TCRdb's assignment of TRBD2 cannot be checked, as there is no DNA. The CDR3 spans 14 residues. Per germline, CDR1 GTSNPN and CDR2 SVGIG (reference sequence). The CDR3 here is CAWSVGTSVAEQFF.

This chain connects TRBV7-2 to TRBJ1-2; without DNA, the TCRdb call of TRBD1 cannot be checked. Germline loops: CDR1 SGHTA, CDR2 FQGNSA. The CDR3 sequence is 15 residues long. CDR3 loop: CASSTSGTGLYGYTF. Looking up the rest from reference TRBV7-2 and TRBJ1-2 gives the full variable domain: GAGVSQSPSNKVTEKGKDVELRCDPISGHTALYWYRQSLGQGLEFLIYFQGNSAPDKSGLPSDRFSAERTGGSVSTLTIQRTQQEDSAVYLCASSTSGTGLYGYTFGSGTRLTVV.

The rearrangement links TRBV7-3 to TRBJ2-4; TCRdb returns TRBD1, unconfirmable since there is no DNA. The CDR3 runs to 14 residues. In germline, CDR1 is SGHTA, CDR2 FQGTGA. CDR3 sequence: CASSGEARGDIQYF.

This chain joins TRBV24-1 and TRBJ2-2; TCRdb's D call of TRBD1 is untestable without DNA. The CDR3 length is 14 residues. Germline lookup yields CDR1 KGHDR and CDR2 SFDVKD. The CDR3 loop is CATSGTVNTGELFF.

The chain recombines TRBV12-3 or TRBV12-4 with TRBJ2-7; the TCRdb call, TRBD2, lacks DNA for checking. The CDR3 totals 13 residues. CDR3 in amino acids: CASSFFASSEQYF.

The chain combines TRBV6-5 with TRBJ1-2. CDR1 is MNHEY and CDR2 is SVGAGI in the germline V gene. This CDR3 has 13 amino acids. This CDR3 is CASRFGQSYGYTF.